This T cell receptor beta chain was observed in a study of blood T cell repertoires in COVID-19. Overall study: Sites across the United States, Italy and Spain contributed samples from acute and convalescent COVID-19.

Germline V lookup: CDR1 SEHNR, CDR2 FQNEAQ (reference sequence). The CDR3 extends over 14 amino acids. Trimming pared 5 bases from V and 4 bases from J, leaving 14 bases between. This clone is classed as medium-sized (0.01 to 0.1%). Authors' processing steps: From reference gene primer amplification, estimates of nucleated cell counts were derived. Clones were sequenced by immunoSEQ multiplex PCR, and TCRdb holds only the in-frame ones, with some missing. D and trimming come from the DNA, and the V and J calls and clone size come from that table. Of about 58,000 clones listed, around 76% are singletons.

The sequenced sample consisted of peripheral blood. The rearrangement links TRBV7-9 to TRBJ2-5; tentatively, D is TRBD2 (6 bases). The receptor was isolated from a human donor in a cohort sampled during active COVID-19. The CDR3 bases are TGTGCCAGCAGCCCCCCGGGAGCGGTAGAGACCCAGTACTTC. It specifies CASSPPGAVETQYF.